A single T cell receptor beta chain is shown here with its context. Its target antigen remains unknown. Qualities for individual bases were not recorded, and no much larger clone is one base off. In the germline V gene, CDR1 corresponds to SGHDT and CDR2 to YYEEEE. Taken from cysteine to phenylalanine, the CDR3 has 14 residues. CDR3 DNA only is kept here, 42 bases in frame from base 1. V was cut back by 1 base and J by 5 bases, leaving a gap of 7 bases between them. The entry originates in a study of beta chain features in type 1 diabetes (dated by TCRdb to the late 2010s). Regarding the research as a whole: Mean age, gender distribution, total cell number and subset yield were not different between patients and healthy donors. Across all samples, approximately 98,000,000 sorted cells were examined, and cell number per subset correlated strongly with RNA yield. In the study, recently diagnosed type 1 diabetes patients and matched healthy donors were compared on the TCRB repertoires of their sorted circulating CD4+ T cell subsets. Regulatory and stem cell-like memory subsets were obtained from only 8 patients and about eight healthy donors, while naive and central memory subsets were obtained from all 30 or so donors. The research as a whole found: The naive, central memory and regulatory TCRB repertoires appeared to resemble one another more closely among patients than among healthy donors. Sequencing cDNA rather than genomic DNA could over-represent highly expressing activated cells, although activation and CD3 levels did not differ between groups. PCR may preferentially amplify shorter templates, but because patient and control samples were amplified and corrected together, any resulting skew would affect both groups equally. Patients with type 1 diabetes made fewer insertions and deleted more nucleotides at VDJ recombination sites, implying thymic rearrangement abnormalities. HLA sub-analyses involved small numbers of individuals, so any influence of HLA type on TCRB rearrangement remained unresolved. A moderate but significant shortening of TCRB CDR3 length was observed in type 1 diabetes patients in all four CD4+ subsets.

A single peripheral blood draw of around 100 mL on average was collected from each donor into heparinised tubes. A BD FACSAria II and a panel including CD45RO, CCR7, CD25, CD127, CD95 and CD27 were used to sort naive, central memory, regulatory and stem cell-like memory CD4+ T cells. A purity above 95% was achieved for all sorted populations. PBMCs were isolated immediately by Lymphoprep density gradient centrifugation and stained directly without culture. So that batch effects would be minimized, each experiment stained and sorted samples in pairs, pairing one healthy donor with one patient. The High Capacity cDNA Reverse Transcription Kit was used to reverse transcribe all of the isolated RNA, meaning that expressed TCRB transcripts were what got sequenced. Deep immunoSEQ sequencing was performed on naive, central memory and regulatory T cell samples, with an average of around 3.4 million total reads per sample. Sorted cells were lysed in RLT buffer, and RNA was extracted using DNase-treated RNeasy Micro or Mini kits according to cell number. To prevent cross-contamination, every cell subset was processed on its own, while patient and healthy donor samples were processed together. The immunoSEQ multiplex PCR was used to amplify TCRB sequences from cDNA, yielding 87-bp fragments that span the CDR3 region. The amplicons were sequenced using the Illumina HiSeq platform. Per the original workflow: Synthetic template baselines were used to correct PCR bias computationally, reads within Hamming distance 2 were collapsed together, and singletons that could not be merged were discarded. By aligning reads against IMGT, V, D and J genes, CDR3 length, and insertions or deletions at six rearrangement sites were assigned. Within each subset, clonotype counts were normalized to the number of sorted cells before true diversity and Gini coefficients were calculated with the tcR R package. The overlap coefficient, calculated on TCRB nucleotide sequences, was used to quantify repertoire sharing. As a proxy for the pre-selection repertoire, out-of-frame TCRB sequences from naive cells were analyzed. TCRdb's version of the immuneACCESS table is confined to in-frame rearrangements and falls short of the full clone set. An unresolved V gene accounts for under half of the shortfall where checked; the remainder is of unknown origin. The DNA was the basis for D and trimming; V, J and clone size are from that table. This sample is represented by around 250,000 clones; under 70% of them were singletons. Around 0.05% of the sample belongs to the ten largest clones.

This clonotype originated in a young man in good health. The chain couples TRBV5-6 to TRBJ1-6; the D segment could be TRBD1, given 6 matching bases. The sequencing sample was made of naive CD4+ T cells from blood. The sample's cell subset or site, from its label and the paper: true naive CD4+ T cells. In nucleotides, the sequence is TGTGCCAGCAGCTTGAGGGGGAATAATTCACCCCTCCACTTT. Its translation reads: CASSLRGNNSPLHF.